These 14 T cell receptor beta chains were all obtained from the same sample, sequenced in a study of blood T cell repertoires in COVID-19. Only in-frame clones appear in the TCRdb table, and some are missing; sequencing was by immunoSEQ multiplex PCR. The profile shows fewer than 250,000 clones, approximately 85% of them singletons. The sequencing input was peripheral blood. These receptors originate from a middle-aged man with acute or convalescent COVID-19.

V and J are TRBV2 and TRBJ2-2, with D perhaps matching TRBD2 (6 bases). Trimming stripped 4 bases from V and 0 bases from J, with 9 bases between. From germline, CDR1 is SNHLY and CDR2 FYNNEI. The CDR3 runs to 15 residues. The DNA of the CDR3 is TGTGCCAGCAGTGCAAGCGGGCCGAACACCGGGGAGCTGTTTTTT. Encoded protein: CASSASGPNTGELFF.

The chain employs TRBV15 and TRBJ1-5; 11 positions agree with TRBD1. Germline values: CDR1 LNHNV, CDR2 YYDKDF (reference sequence). V trimming: 1 base; J trimming: 4 bases; junction bases outside the gene matches: 12. The CDR3 is 19 amino acids. CDR3 bases: TGTGCCACCAGCAGAGGTGGGACAGGGGGTTCCATGGGAAATCAGCCCCAGCATTTT. Residues: CATSRGGTGGSMGNQPQHF.

The CDR3 DNA reads TGTGCCAGCAGTGAAGAGGGAACAGGGGGCTTTGGCTACACCTTC. Translation gives CASSEEGTGGFGYTF. The chain combines TRBV6-1 with TRBJ1-2; TRBD1 aligns across 9 bases. CDR1 and CDR2 (germline): MNHNS, SASEGT. CDR3 length equals 15 residues. The V and J ends lost 1 base and 7 bases, in that order; junction bases with no gene match: 7.

The chain couples TRBV6-5 to TRBJ1-1; a weak D match, TRBD1 (5 bases). CDR1 and CDR2 (germline): MNHEY, SVGAGI. The CDR3 runs to 15 residues. Between the trimmed V and J ends, which lost 2 bases and 0 bases, there was a span of 10 bases. Here the CDR3 DNA reads TGTGCCAGCAGTTACGGCGGGGCGATGAACACTGAAGCTTTCTTT. Amino acids: CASSYGGAMNTEAFF.

The V gene is TRBV5-4, the J gene TRBJ2-2; 7 nucleotides match TRBD2. V lost 9 bases, J lost 6 bases, and 14 bases stayed unmatched. The CDR3 length is 15 residues. Germline V gene lookup returns CDR1 SGHNT and CDR2 YYREEE (reference sequence). CDR3 sequence (DNA): TGTGCCACCCGCACCGGACTAGATTGGGCCGGGGAGCTGTTTTTT. Translation: CATRTGLDWAGELFF.

The genes are TRBV5-1 and TRBJ2-5; a possible D gene is TRBD1 (5 bases). V dropped 7 bases and J dropped 0 bases, with 13 bases sitting between them. This CDR3 has 14 residues. Germline V lookup: CDR1 SGHRS, CDR2 YFSETQ. DNA for the CDR3: TGCGCCAGCGGGGAATCAGGGTACCAAGAGACCCAGTACTTC. Amino acids: CASGESGYQETQYF. Supplemented by reference TRBV5-1 and TRBJ2-5, the full variable domain reads KAGVTQTPRYLIKTRGQQVTLSCSPISGHRSVSWYQQTPGQGLQFLFEYFSETQRNKGNFPGRFSGRQFSNSRSEMNVSTLELGDSALYLCASGESGYQETQYFGPGTRLLVL.

V is TRBV27 and J is TRBJ1-6; 10 bases match TRBD1. Germline trimming cut 5 bases from V and 5 bases from J; bases unmatched to any gene: 9. Germline lookup yields CDR1 MNHEY and CDR2 SMNVEV (reference sequence). This CDR3 has 17 amino acids. CDR3 sequence: CASSRDRGRGDNSPLHF. In DNA, the CDR3 is TGTGCCAGCAGTCGGGACAGGGGAAGGGGCGATAATTCACCCCTCCACTTT.

This chain uses TRBV30 with TRBJ2-7, with TRBD2 matching over 10 bases. In germline, CDR1 is GTSNPN, CDR2 SVGIG (reference sequence). The ends lost 1 base at V and 6 bases at J; junction bases unmatched: 9. The CDR3 has 15 amino acids. CDR3 sequence (DNA): TGTGCCTGGAGTGGGGGAGCGGGGGGGTACCGCGAGCAGTACTTC. Translated, it gives CAWSGGAGGYREQYF.

This chain joins TRBV19 and TRBJ2-7; a weak D match, TRBD2 (5 bases). The germline V gene has CDR1 LNHDA and CDR2 SQIVND (reference sequence). Trimming removed 5 bases from V and 6 bases from J, with 17 bases in between. The CDR3 length is 14 residues. In DNA, the CDR3 is TGTGCCAGTAGTTCCACTAGAGAAGTGGCCGAGCAGTACTTC. It is translated as CASSSTREVAEQYF.

CDR3 amino acids: CASSWGPTGGYTF. The CDR3 region has the DNA TGTGCCAGCAGTTGGGGGCCCACGGGTGGCTACACCTTC. The rearrangement uses TRBV11-2 and TRBJ1-2; D might be TRBD1 (6 bases). Trimming removed 6 bases at V and 7 bases at J, with 15 bases between. The CDR3 runs 13 residues. Germline values: CDR1 SGHAT, CDR2 FQNNGV.

A single count supports this clone. The chain employs TRBV27 and TRBJ2-1; D is possibly TRBD1 (6 bases). Trimming left V 6 bases short and J 3 bases short, with 12 bases between. CDR1 MNHEY and CDR2 SMNVEV come from the germline V gene (reference sequence). The length of the CDR3 is 14 residues. The CDR3: CASRVGGIYNEQFF. The DNA for the CDR3 is TGTGCCAGCAGAGTAGGGGGAATCTACAATGAGCAGTTCTTC.

The chain employs TRBV5-1 and TRBJ2-3; weak D call: TRBD2 (5 bases). Germline lookup yields CDR1 SGHRS and CDR2 YFSETQ. Trimming took off 0 bases at V and 1 base at J, with 12 bases between the two ends. There are 16 residues in the CDR3. CDR3 region: CASSLVPSQRTDTQYF. CDR3 nucleotides: TGCGCCAGCAGCTTGGTCCCTAGCCAACGCACAGATACGCAGTATTTT.

V and J are TRBV25-1 and TRBJ2-7; 11 bases fit TRBD1. CDR3 length equals 17 residues. Germline-derived CDR1 and CDR2 are MGHDK and SYGVNS. Unmatched junction bases numbered 9, after V lost 3 bases and J lost 2 bases. The chain's CDR3 is CASSDGGRDRGAYEQYF. In DNA, the CDR3 is TGTGCCAGCAGTGATGGGGGCCGGGACAGGGGGGCCTACGAGCAGTACTTC.

The genes are TRBV3-1 (or the pseudogene TRBV3-2) and TRBJ1-1; TRBD1 matches at 9 bases. The germline V gene has CDR1 LGHDT and CDR2 YNNKEL (reference sequence). After removal of 5 bases from V and 5 bases from J, the junction contained 9 bases not matched to a gene. This CDR3 comprises 15 residues. The CDR3 region is CASSYTDRGRTEAFF. CDR3 DNA: TGTGCCAGCAGCTATACGGACAGGGGAAGGACTGAAGCTTTCTTT.